These 5 T cell receptor beta chains were sequenced from one sample in a study of cytomegalovirus exposure and HLA in healthy donors. PCR used 60 Vbeta primers and 13 Jbeta primers. Assay: immunoSEQ multiplex PCR; the TCRdb copy retains only in-frame clones and omits some. The sample carries about 130,000 clones, just under 80% recorded once. Sequencing was carried out using PBMCs. These TCRs come from a man younger than 45 in good health.

CDR3 residues: CASSIGEVHYGYTF. CDR3 in DNA: TGTGCCAGTAGTATAGGGGAGGTACACTATGGCTACACCTTC. The rearrangement links TRBV19 to TRBJ1-2; D gene uncertain. CDR3 size: 14 residues. V gave up 1 base and J gave up 3 bases, with 9 bases separating them. The germline V gene has CDR1 LNHDA and CDR2 SQIVND (reference sequence).

The rearrangement links TRBV5-1 to TRBJ2-1; 7 nucleotides match TRBD2. The CDR3 runs to 16 residues. The J segment lost 6 bases and the V segment lost 0 bases, leaving 9 bases of the junction unmatched. In germline, CDR1 is SGHRS, CDR2 YFSETQ. CDR3 in DNA: TGCGCCAGCAGCTTGGTTGTTAGCGGGCCGTCCAATGAGCAGTTCTTC. This codes for CASSLVVSGPSNEQFF.

The V gene is TRBV5-1, the J gene TRBJ2-1; 13 bases align to TRBD2. Unmatched junction bases numbered 13, after V lost 3 bases and J lost 4 bases. The CDR3 contains 19 residues. Germline assignment: CDR1 SGHRS and CDR2 YFSETQ. CDR3 amino acids: CASSSRGTSGNRWYNEQFF. The CDR3 DNA reads as TGCGCCAGCAGCTCAAGGGGGACTAGCGGGAATCGATGGTACAATGAGCAGTTCTTC. The entire variable domain, with the rest obtained from reference TRBV5-1 and TRBJ2-1, is as follows: KAGVTQTPRYLIKTRGQQVTLSCSPISGHRSVSWYQQTPGQGLQFLFEYFSETQRNKGNFPGRFSGRQFSNSRSEMNVSTLELGDSALYLCASSSRGTSGNRWYNEQFFGPGTRLTVL.

V usage is TRBV7-9 and J usage is TRBJ2-1; a weak D match, TRBD2 (5 bases). V gave up 6 bases and J gave up 0 bases, with 15 bases separating them. Germline V gene lookup returns CDR1 SEHNR and CDR2 FQNEAQ (reference sequence). CDR3 length: 16 amino acids. The CDR3 DNA follows: TGTGCCAGCAGACCTGGCGGGCGGTCCTCCTACAATGAGCAGTTCTTC. This encodes CASRPGGRSSYNEQFF.

The rearrangement links TRBV19 to TRBJ2-1, with D tentatively TRBD1 (6 bases). CDR1 is LNHDA, CDR2 SQIVND, per germline (reference sequence). The CDR3 is made up of 12 amino acids. With 7 bases removed from V and 7 bases from J, the gap between germline ends came to 11 bases. CDR3 bases: TGTGCCAGTAAAAAAGGGGGAAATGAGCAGTTCTTC. It yields the protein CASKKGGNEQFF. Based on the CDR3 plus reference TRBV19 and TRBJ2-1, the full variable domain is DGGITQSPKYLFRKEGQNVTLSCEQNLNHDAMYWYRQDPGQGLRLIYYSQIVNDFQKGDIAEGYSVSREKKESFPLTVTSAQKNPTAFYLCASKKGGNEQFFGPGTRLTVL.